The rows below give T cell receptor beta chains drawn from one sample of a study of cytomegalovirus exposure and HLA in healthy donors. Sequencing was performed with immunoSEQ multiplex PCR; in TCRdb, only in-frame clones are kept and a portion is missing. The listing contains 100,000 to 150,000 clones. Sequencing was performed on PBMCs. These receptors were taken from a woman aged 40 to 55 in good health and CMV-seronegative. The CDR3 runs from the conserved cysteine through the conserved F or W. Fields, in order: V gene, D gene, J gene, CDR3 DNA, CDR3 protein. D genes are given only for firm matches.

TRBV11-2	NA	TRBJ1-1	TGTGCCAGCAGCCGAACTCTAAACACTGAAGCTTTCTTT	CASSRTLNTEAFF
TRBV15	TRBD1	TRBJ1-2	TGTGCCACCAGCCGGTCGGGAGGGGGCGGTGGCTACACCTTC	CATSRSGGGGGYTF
TRBV7-2	NA	TRBJ1-1	TGTGCCAGCAGCACCGGCACTGAAGCTTTCTTT	CASSTGTEAFF
TRBV6-1	NA	TRBJ1-2	TGTGCCAGCAGTGAGAGGGCCATAGCTAACTATGGCTACACCTTC	CASSERAIANYGYTF
TRBV14	TRBD2	TRBJ2-1	TGTGCCAGCAGCCGGAGCGGGGGATACAATGAGCAGTTCTTC	CASSRSGGYNEQFF
TRBV10-3	TRBD1	TRBJ1-5	TGTGCCACCGGGGGGGGACAGGGGGCGGGTAGGGGCAATCAGCCCCAGCATTTT	CATGGGQGAGRGNQPQHF
TRBV7-9	NA	TRBJ2-1	TGTGCCAGCAGCTTAGGCGCTGCCCCCTACAATGAGCAGTTCTTC	CASSLGAAPYNEQFF
TRBV4-2	TRBD2	TRBJ2-3	TGTGCCAGCAGCCAAGATCCAGCGGGGGGGCGGGATGGTACGCAGTATTTT	CASSQDPAGGRDGTQYF
TRBV4-3	TRBD1	TRBJ1-1	TGCGCCAGCAGCCAGCTCATACAGGGGGCCGGCGTGAACACTGAAGCTTTCTTT	CASSQLIQGAGVNTEAFF
TRBV6-5	NA	TRBJ1-2	TGTGCCAGCAGTTCCGCAGGGATCACCTATGGCTACACCTTC	CASSSAGITYGYTF
TRBV7-2	TRBD1	TRBJ1-4	TGTGCCAGCAGCTTTGGGACAGTGACGAATGAAAAACTGTTTTTT	CASSFGTVTNEKLFF
TRBV19	TRBD1	TRBJ1-5	TGTGCCAGTAGTACCCCCGGGACAGGGGTCAATCAGCCCCAGCATTTT	CASSTPGTGVNQPQHF
TRBV27	NA	TRBJ1-4	TGTGCCAGCAGTCCAAACCGTCGGAGGGTTTCAACTAATGAAAAACTGTTTTTT	CASSPNRRRVSTNEKLFF
TRBV6-6	TRBD2	TRBJ2-7	TGTGCCAGCAGTCTGGGGGAGGGAAGGGGCGAGCAGTACTTC	CASSLGEGRGEQYF
TRBV28	TRBD1	TRBJ2-3	TGTGCCAGCAGTTCCGGGACAGGGGGATATAGCACAGATACGCAGTATTTT	CASSSGTGGYSTDTQYF
TRBV11-2	NA	TRBJ1-1	TGTGCCAGCAGCCCAAGACAGAATAATCGTGAAGCTTTCTTT	CASSPRQNNREAFF
TRBV6-1	TRBD1	TRBJ2-3	TGTGCCAGCAGGCTACGGGACAGAGTGGATACGCAGTATTTT	CASRLRDRVDTQYF
TRBV19	NA	TRBJ1-6	TGTGCCAGTAGTATACAGGTCTATAATTCACCCCTCCACTTT	CASSIQVYNSPLHF
TRBV19	TRBD2	TRBJ2-1	TGTGCCAGTAAAGGGCTAGCGGGGACCTACAATGAGCAGTTCTTC	CASKGLAGTYNEQFF
TRBV7-9	TRBD1	TRBJ1-2	TGTGCCAGCAGCTTAGGGACAGGATATAACTATGGCTACACCTTC	CASSLGTGYNYGYTF
TRBV5-4	TRBD1	TRBJ1-2	TGTGCCAGCAGCTTGGACAGTGGACAGGGGCATGGCTACACCTTC	CASSLDSGQGHGYTF
TRBV5-4	NA	TRBJ2-3	TGTGCCAGCAGCTTGGGCACAGGAATCCCAGATACGCAGTATTTT	CASSLGTGIPDTQYF
TRBV7-2	NA	TRBJ1-6	TGTGCCAGCAGCTCCATGCGGGGGGCAAGTCATTCACCCCTCCACTTT	CASSSMRGASHSPLHF
TRBV19	NA	TRBJ2-7	TGTGCCAGTAGTATACAAGAGGGGGCCTACGAGCAGTACTTC	CASSIQEGAYEQYF